The entry below describes one T cell receptor beta chain. The data were obtained in a study of control samples from healthy donors and cancer patients. Some clones are missing from TCRdb's copy, which holds only in-frame ones; the method was immunoSEQ multiplex PCR. The sample yields about 150,000 clones, around 88% seen once. This clonotype originated in a man aged 18 to 30 in good health. Sequences were obtained from blood.

Here the CDR3 DNA reads TGTGCCAGCAGCTTTCGGGACAGAGACTACTACGAGCAGTACTTC. Translating gives CASSFRDRDYYEQYF. The V gene is TRBV7-2, the J gene TRBJ2-7; TRBD1 aligns across 7 bases. This CDR3 spans 15 amino acids. V gave up 3 bases and J gave up 3 bases; unmatched junction bases: 8. Germline lookup yields CDR1 SGHTA and CDR2 FQGNSA. The entire variable domain, with the rest obtained from reference TRBV7-2 and TRBJ2-7, is as follows: GAGVSQSPSNKVTEKGKDVELRCDPISGHTALYWYRQSLGQGLEFLIYFQGNSAPDKSGLPSDRFSAERTGGSVSTLTIQRTQQEDSAVYLCASSFRDRDYYEQYFGPGTRLTVT.